Below are 6 T cell receptor beta chains sequenced from a single sample in a study of breast tumors, draining lymph nodes, adjacent tissues. TCRdb ran MiXCR on the multiplex PCR reads and lists one entry per CDR3 protein. The profile shows 200,000 or so distinct CDR3 sequences, 30% to 40% of them singletons. Axillary draining lymph nodes of breast cancer patients supplied the node samples. Sequencing was done on a sample of axillary lymph node tissue. These receptors all come from a female donor with breast cancer. Some clones in this sample may be carry-over from other donors' samples.

This clonotype came up many times. The rearrangement uses TRBV14 and TRBJ2-3; tentative D call: TRBD2 (5 bases). The CDR3 contains 16 residues. Trimming took 0 bases from V and 4 from J, leaving 14 bases between them. Germline values: CDR1 SGHDN, CDR2 FVKESK. The CDR3 sequence is CASSQDWGETPDTQYF. CDR3 DNA: TGTGCCAGCAGCCAAGATTGGGGAGAGACCCCAGATACGCAGTATTTT. The variable domain in full, with the rest retrieved from reference TRBV14 and TRBJ2-3, is EAGVTQFPSHSVIEKGQTVTLRCDPISGHDNLYWYRRVMGKEIKFLLHFVKESKQDESGMPNNRFLAERTGGTYSTLKVQPAELEDSGVYFCASSQDWGETPDTQYFGPGTRLTVL.

About this clonotype: One end of the junction does not line up with germline, which may come from a read error. The rearrangement uses TRBV6-1 and TRBJ2-7; TRBD1 matches 9 bases. Germline assignment: CDR1 MNHNS and CDR2 SASEGT. The CDR3 contains 15 residues. The CDR3 bases are TGTGCCATCAGTGAAAGCGGGACAGGGTTTTACGAGCAGTACTTC. Its translation is CAISESGTGFYEQYF.

As to this clonotype: A much larger clone differs by one base, so this may be a read error. This chain joins TRBV5-4 and TRBJ2-6; the D gene is possibly TRBD1 (5 bases). Germline values: CDR1 SGHNT, CDR2 YYREEE (reference sequence). This CDR3 contains 16 residues. CDR3 nucleotide sequence: TGTGCCAGCAGTAAGGGGCCGCCCGCTGGGGCCGACGTCCTGACTTTC. Protein product: CASSKGPPAGADVLTF.

This clonotype appeared many times. The chain is built from TRBV27 and TRBJ2-6; the D gene is possibly TRBD1 (6 bases). This CDR3 is built from 16 residues. The germline V gene encodes CDR1 MNHEY and CDR2 SMNVEV (reference sequence). The ends were cut back, 5 bases at V and 0 bases at J, with 11 bases in the middle. CDR3 nucleotide sequence: TGTGCCAGCAGTCCCAGGACAGTCTCTGGGGCCAACGTCCTGACTTTC. Amino acids: CASSPRTVSGANVLTF.

This clonotype has at least ten counts. V and J are TRBV18 and TRBJ1-2; D is uncertain. CDR3 length: 14 amino acids. Germline V gives CDR1 KGHSH, CDR2 LQKENI. Trimming shortened V by 2 bases and J by 6 bases, and 13 bases separated the two germline ends. CDR3 nucleotides: TGTGCCAGCTCACCATCGACGAGGGAAGATGGCTACACCTTC. Translating it yields CASSPSTREDGYTF.

This clonotype was recorded at least ten times. The chain carries TRBV20-1 and TRBJ2-1, with 14 bases that match TRBD2. CDR3 length equals 14 residues. V lost 8 bases and J lost 7; bases outside the gene matches: 7. CDR1 and CDR2 from the germline V gene are DFQATT and SNEGSKA (reference sequence). CDR3 residues: CSPVGTSGSNEQFF. CDR3 nucleotides: TGCAGTCCTGTGGGGACTAGCGGGAGTAATGAGCAGTTCTTC.